This T cell receptor beta chain was observed in a study of molecular identifiers for immune sequencing clone quantification. One entry per CDR3 protein, called by TCRdb with MiXCR from the PCR reads. The data show about 300,000 distinct CDR3 sequences, over 20% seen once. This CDR3 spans 14 amino acids. The germline V gene encodes CDR1 LGHDT and CDR2 YNNKEL (reference sequence). J was trimmed by 4 bases and V by 4 bases; bases with no gene match: 5. The V gene is TRBV3-1, the J gene TRBJ1-2; TRBD1 aligns across 8 bases. The source of this sequence is a human donor in good health. Some libraries in this study had Jurkat cell RNA spiked in. Sequencing used naive CD8+ T cells from blood, with Jurkat cell RNA spiked in. As to subset: FACS-sorted CD8+CD4-CCR7+CD45RA+ naive T cells. In nucleotides, the CDR3 is TGTGCCAGCAGCCGGGACAGGAGCTCCTATGGCTACACCTTC. This sequence encodes CASSRDRSSYGYTF. The whole variable domain, filled in from reference TRBV3-1 and TRBJ1-2, reads DTAVSQTPKYLVTQMGNDKSIKCEQNLGHDTMYWYKQDSKKFLKIMFSYNNKELIINETVPNRFSPKSPDKAHLNLHINSLELGDSAVYFCASSRDRSSYGYTFGSGTRLTVV.